The sequence of this TCR beta chain was determined in a study of vaccination effects on CD4 cells after COVID-19. Across the study: Post-vaccine samples followed the second dose by a median of 72 days. Study observations and caveats: Convalescent patients in the study were few, and early post-infection timepoints were absent.

Culture lasted under 13 days before CD4+ T cell isolation. Subjects were given two BNT162b2 or mRNA-1273 vaccine doses. With regard to this clone: Its target is not known.

Produced via immunoSEQ multiplex PCR; TCRdb's table is partial and in-frame only. The sample has about 57,000 clones, approximately 80% seen once. The sequencing used CD4+ T cells from PBMCs cultured without peptide, collected after COVID-19 vaccination. The TCR sequence derives from a human donor who received a COVID-19 vaccine.

This chain's CDR3 is CASSLVRGLSYNEQFF. The DNA for the CDR3 is TGTGCCAGCAGCTTAGTCCGGGGCCTCTCCTACAATGAGCAGTTCTTC. V and J are TRBV7-2 and TRBJ2-1; perhaps D is TRBD1 or TRBD2 (5 bases each). Germline lookup yields CDR1 SGHTA and CDR2 FQGNSA. This CDR3 spans 16 amino acids. V lost 1 base to trimming and J lost 0 bases, with 10 bases between them.